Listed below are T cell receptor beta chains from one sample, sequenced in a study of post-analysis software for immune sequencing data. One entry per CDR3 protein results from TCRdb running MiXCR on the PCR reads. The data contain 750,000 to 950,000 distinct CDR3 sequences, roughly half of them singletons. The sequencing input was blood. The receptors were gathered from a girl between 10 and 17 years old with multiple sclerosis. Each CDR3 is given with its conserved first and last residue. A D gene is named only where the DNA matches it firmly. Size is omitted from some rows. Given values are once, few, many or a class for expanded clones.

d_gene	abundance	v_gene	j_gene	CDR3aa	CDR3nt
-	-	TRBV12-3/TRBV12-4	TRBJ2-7	CASSSSTQYF	-
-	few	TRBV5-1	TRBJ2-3	CASSLGIHTDTQYF	TGTGCCAGCAGCTTGGGGATTCACACAGATACGCAGTATTTT
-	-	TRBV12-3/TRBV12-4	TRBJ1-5	CASSFWGANQPQHF	TGTGCCAGCAGTTTTTGGGGGGCGAATCAGCCCCAGCATTTT
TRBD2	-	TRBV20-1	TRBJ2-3	CSADLAGIRATDTQYF	TGCAGTGCTGACTTAGCGGGAATCAGGGCCACAGATACGCAGTATTTT
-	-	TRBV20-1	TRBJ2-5	CSARDTFQETQYF	TGCAGTGCTCGGGACACCTTCCAAGAGACCCAGTACTTC
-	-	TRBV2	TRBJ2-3	CASMIDTADTQYF	TGTGCCAGCATGATTGACACTGCGGATACGCAGTATTTT
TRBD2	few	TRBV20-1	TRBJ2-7	CSAQGLAGDEQYF	TGCAGTGCCCAAGGACTAGCGGGAGACGAGCAGTACTTC
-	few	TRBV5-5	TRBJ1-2	CASSPGGDGGYTF	TGTGCCAGCAGCCCGGGGGGCGATGGGGGCTACACCTTC
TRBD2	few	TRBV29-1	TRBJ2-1	CSVKRESNEQFF	TGCAGCGTCAAGCGGGAAAGCAATGAGCAGTTCTTC
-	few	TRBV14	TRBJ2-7	CASSHNYGTGEQYF	TGTGCCAGCAGCCATAACTACGGTACGGGTGAGCAGTACTTC
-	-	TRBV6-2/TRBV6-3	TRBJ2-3	CASSQGDRATDTQYF	TGTGCCAGCAGTCAAGGAGACAGAGCCACAGATACGCAGTATTTT
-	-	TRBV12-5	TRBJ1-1	CASGSLTGLREAFF	TGTGCTAGTGGTTCGTTGACAGGCCTGAGGGAAGCTTTCTTT
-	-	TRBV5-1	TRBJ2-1	CASSVVGPNSYNEQFF	TGCGCCAGCAGCGTGGTTGGACCCAACTCCTACAATGAGCAGTTCTTC
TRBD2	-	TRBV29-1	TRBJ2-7	CSVDLVAGGEPYEQYF	TGCAGCGTTGATCTAGTGGCGGGAGGCGAACCCTACGAGCAGTACTTC
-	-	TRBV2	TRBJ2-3	CASSDRQGYTDTQYF	TGTGCCAGCAGTGATAGGCAGGGATACACAGATACGCAGTATTTT
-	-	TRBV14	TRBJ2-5	CASSQAFDRWGETQYF	TGTGCCAGCAGCCAAGCTTTCGACAGGTGGGGGGAGACCCAGTACTTC
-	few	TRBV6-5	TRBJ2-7	CASSSLEKSSYEQYF	TGTGCCAGCAGCTCCTTGGAGAAGAGCTCCTACGAGCAGTACTTC
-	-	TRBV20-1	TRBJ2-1	CSAKGNGMGEQFF	TGCAGTGCAAAGGGGAACGGGATGGGTGAGCAGTTCTTC
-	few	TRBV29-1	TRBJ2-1	CSVDGTVYNEQFF	TGCAGCGTTGATGGGACGGTATACAATGAGCAGTTCTTC
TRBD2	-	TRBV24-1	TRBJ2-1	CATSDSGRSDEQFF	TGTGCCACCAGCGATAGCGGGAGGAGTGATGAGCAGTTCTTC
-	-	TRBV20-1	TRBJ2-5	CSARDPSQETQYF	TGCAGTGCCAGAGACCCTAGCCAAGAGACCCAGTACTTC
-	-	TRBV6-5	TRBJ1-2	CASSALGKGTYGYTF	TGTGCCAGCAGCGCCCTCGGGAAGGGTACTTATGGCTACACCTTC
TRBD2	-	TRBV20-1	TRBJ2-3	CSAKGLAGGGTQYF	TGCAGTGCCAAGGGACTAGCGGGGGGTGGTACGCAGTATTTT
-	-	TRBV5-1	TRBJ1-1	CASGAWDTEAFF	TGCGCCAGCGGAGCTTGGGACACTGAAGCTTTCTTT
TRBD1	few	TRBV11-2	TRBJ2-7	CASSLGWGQGDYEQYF	TGTGCCAGCAGCTTAGGGTGGGGGCAGGGGGACTACGAGCAGTACTTC
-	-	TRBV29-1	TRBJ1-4	CSVPSVTNEKLFF	TGCAGCGTCCCCAGCGTAACTAATGAAAAACTGTTTTTT
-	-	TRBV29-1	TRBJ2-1	CSVDREPTGDEQFF	TGCAGCGTTGACAGAGAACCGACTGGGGATGAGCAGTTCTTC
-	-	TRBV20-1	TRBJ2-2	CSALHTNTGELFF	TGCAGTGCCCTCCACACCAACACCGGGGAGCTGTTTTTT
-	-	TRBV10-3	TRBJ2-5	CAISESGQGTGTQYF	TGTGCCATCAGTGAGTCGGGGCAGGGGACGGGGACCCAGTACTTC
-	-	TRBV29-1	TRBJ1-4	CSVEDPGNEKLFF	TGCAGCGTTGAAGATCCCGGAAATGAAAAACTGTTTTTT
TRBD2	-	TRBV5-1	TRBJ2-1	CASSSWAGVLDEQFF	TGCGCCAGCAGCTCATGGGCGGGAGTTCTAGATGAGCAGTTCTTC
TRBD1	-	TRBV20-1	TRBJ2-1	CSAVQGASYNEQFF	TGCAGTGCTGTCCAGGGGGCCTCCTACAATGAGCAGTTCTTC
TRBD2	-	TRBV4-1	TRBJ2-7	CASSQVLAGAYEQYF	TGCGCCAGCAGCCAAGTGCTAGCGGGAGCCTACGAGCAGTACTTC
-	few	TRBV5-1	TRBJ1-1	CASSPARRPRGNTEAFF	TGCGCCAGCAGCCCCGCCCGCCGACCTCGAGGGAACACTGAAGCTTTCTTT
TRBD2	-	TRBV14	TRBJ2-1	CASRRSTSGGYNEQFF	TGTGCCAGCAGGCGGAGTACTAGCGGGGGATACAATGAGCAGTTCTTC
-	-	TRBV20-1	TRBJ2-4	CSARASKNIQYF	TGCAGTGCTAGAGCGTCCAAAAACATTCAGTACTTC
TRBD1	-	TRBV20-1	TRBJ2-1	CSAPDRGRNEQFF	TGCAGTGCCCCGGACAGGGGGCGGAATGAGCAGTTCTTC
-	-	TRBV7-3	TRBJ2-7	CASSVQGGSYEQYF	TGTGCCAGCAGCGTACAGGGTGGCTCTTACGAGCAGTACTTC
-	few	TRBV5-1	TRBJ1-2	CASSLDGQNYGYTF	TGCGCCAGCAGCTTGGATGGACAGAACTATGGCTACACCTTC
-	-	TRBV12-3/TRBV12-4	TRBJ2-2	CATQDRNTGELFF	TGTGCCACCCAAGACAGGAACACCGGGGAGCTGTTTTTT
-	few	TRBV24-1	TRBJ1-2	CATSDFASGNYGYTF	TGTGCCACCAGTGATTTCGCGTCAGGGAACTATGGCTACACCTTC
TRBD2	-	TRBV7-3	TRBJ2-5	CASSLSGTGGTQYF	TGTGCCAGCAGCTTATCGGGGACGGGAGGAACCCAGTACTTC
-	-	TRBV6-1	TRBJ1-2	CASSEAINYGYTF	TGTGCCAGCAGTGAAGCTATCAACTATGGCTACACCTTC
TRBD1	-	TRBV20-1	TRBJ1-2	CSANGQEEVLSYGYTF	TGCAGTGCGAACGGACAGGAAGAGGTTCTGAGCTATGGCTACACCTTC
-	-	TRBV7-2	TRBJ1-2	CASSFGYENYGYTF	TGTGCCAGCAGCTTTGGGTACGAAAACTATGGCTACACCTTC
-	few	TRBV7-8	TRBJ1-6	CASSARDGVNSPLHF	TGTGCCAGCAGCGCACGGGACGGAGTTAATTCACCCCTCCACTTT
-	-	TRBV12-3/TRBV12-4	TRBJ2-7	CASSLSAYARNEQYF	TGTGCCAGCAGTTTATCCGCGTACGCTCGGAACGAGCAGTACTTC
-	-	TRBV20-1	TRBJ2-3	CSASGLGDTQYF	TGCAGTGCTAGCGGATTAGGAGATACGCAGTATTTT
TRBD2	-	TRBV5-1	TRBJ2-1	CASSSREGLEGNEQFF	TGCGCCAGCAGCTCCAGGGAGGGACTAGAGGGAAATGAGCAGTTCTTC
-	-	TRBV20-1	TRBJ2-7	CSAQGDWSYNEQYF	TGCAGTGCTCAGGGGGACTGGTCCTACAATGAGCAGTACTTC
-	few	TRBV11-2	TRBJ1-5	CASSHRQESNQPQHF	TGTGCCAGCAGCCATAGACAGGAAAGCAATCAGCCCCAGCATTTT
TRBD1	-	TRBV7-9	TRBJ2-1	CASSLEGQLEQFF	TGTGCCAGCAGCTTAGAGGGACAGTTGGAGCAGTTCTTC
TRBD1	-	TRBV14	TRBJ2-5	CASSGTAQETQYF	TGTGCCAGCAGTGGGACAGCCCAAGAGACCCAGTACTTC
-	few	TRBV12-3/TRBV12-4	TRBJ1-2	CASSLGSSGDDVTF	TGTGCCAGCAGTTTAGGGTCAAGTGGGGACGATGTCACCTTC
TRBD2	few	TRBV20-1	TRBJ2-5	CSARTVPGTSGRARETQYF	TGCAGTGCTAGAACTGTTCCCGGGACTAGCGGGAGGGCCCGAGAGACCCAGTACTTC
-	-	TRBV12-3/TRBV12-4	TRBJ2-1	CASSYRNVNEQFF	TGTGCCAGCAGCTACAGGAATGTCAATGAGCAGTTCTTC
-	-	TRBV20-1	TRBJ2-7	CSAGGGVRVDEQYF	TGCAGTGCTGGCGGCGGGGTTCGGGTCGACGAGCAGTACTTC
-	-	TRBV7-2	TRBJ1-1	CASSWGGDEAFF	TGTGCCAGCAGTTGGGGGGGGGATGAAGCTTTCTTT
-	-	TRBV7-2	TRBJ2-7	CASSGYRDLTYEQYF	TGTGCCAGCAGCGGTTACCGGGACCTGACCTACGAGCAGTACTTC
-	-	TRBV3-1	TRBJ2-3	CASTDPGDTQYF	TGTGCCAGTACCGACCCGGGCGATACGCAGTATTTT